This entry concerns a single T cell receptor beta chain. Antigen specificity is unknown. This specimen belongs to a study of shared clonotypes between healthy human individuals. Study context: Donors had three CD4 naive, three CD4 memory, two CD8 naive and one CD8 memory plate apiece. Notes on the study in general: Generally, naive subsets came out with larger estimated richness than memory subsets. Relative to clonotypes present in all four donors, those not shared had lower generation probabilities. Rarefaction curves obtained for sorted subsets showed sequencing incomplete despite large depth.

The V gene lost 6 bases and the J gene lost 5 bases, with 14 bases spanning the gap. Germline CDR1 is MDHEN and CDR2 is SYDVKM. The CDR3 loop spans 13 amino acids. Data came from immunoSEQ multiplex PCR; TCRdb stores just in-frame clones and leaves some out. This sample has hundreds of thousands of clones, with about 80% found just once. The sequencing input was memory CD4+ T cells sorted from blood. The subset here: CD45RA-negative fraction. This chain links TRBV28 with TRBJ2-7; D is possibly TRBD1 or TRBD2 (5 bases each). The TCR comes from a woman in her 30s in good health. The chain's CDR3 is CASSRDLRDEQYF. CDR3 sequence (DNA): TGTGCCAGCAGCAGGGACCTGCGCGACGAGCAGTACTTC. Together with reference TRBV28 and TRBJ2-7, the CDR3 gives the full variable domain: DVKVTQSSRYLVKRTGEKVFLECVQDMDHENMFWYRQDPGLGLRLIYFSYDVKMKEKGDIPEGYSVSREKKERFSLILESASTNQTSMYLCASSRDLRDEQYFGPGTRLTVT.